Below are 30 T cell receptor beta chains sequenced from a single sample in a study of cytomegalovirus exposure and HLA in healthy donors (dated by TCRdb to 2016 to 2017). Preparation of the library involved the immunoSEQ multiplex PCR assay. The immuneACCESS repertoire file appears here via TCRdb, limited to in-frame rearrangements. These files lack a portion of the clones; in checked studies, under half of the deficit traces to unresolved V genes, and the cause of the others is not known. Here the sample has 150,000 to 200,000 clones; about 82% occur a single time. The leading ten clones occupy over 1.3% of the sample. The specimen sequenced was PBMCs. Receptors were obtained from a woman younger than 35 in good health and CMV-seronegative.

The chain couples TRBV28 to TRBJ2-1; TRBD2 matches at 10 bases. CDR3 size: 15 residues. CDR1 and CDR2 (germline): MDHEN, SYDVKM. The V and J ends lost 7 bases and 6 bases, in that order; junction bases with no gene match: 9. CDR3 sequence (DNA): TGTGCCAGCAAAAAAGCGGGAGGGGTAGTCAATGAGCAGTTCTTC. This sequence encodes CASKKAGGVVNEQFF.

This chain connects TRBV7-9 to TRBJ2-5, with TRBD2 matching 14 bases. The CDR3 loop spans 15 amino acids. From germline, CDR1 is SEHNR and CDR2 FQNEAQ (reference sequence). V lost 5 bases to trimming and J lost 6 bases; unmatched junction nucleotides: 5. CDR3 amino acids: CASSGTSGGTKTQYF. CDR3 DNA sequence: TGTGCCAGCAGCGGGACTAGCGGGGGAACGAAGACCCAGTACTTC.

The CDR3 nucleotides read TGTGCCAGCAGTCAAGGGAGGGGAGACCAGCCCCAGCATTTT. Its protein product is CASSQGRGDQPQHF. The chain combines TRBV7-6 with TRBJ1-5, with D possibly TRBD1 on 5 matching bases. With 6 bases removed from V and 7 bases from J, the gap between germline ends came to 16 bases. Per germline, CDR1 SGHVS and CDR2 FNYEAQ. The CDR3 loop spans 14 amino acids.

The rearrangement joins TRBV5-1 to TRBJ2-3, with a possible D match to TRBD2 (6 bases). The CDR3 covers 17 residues. Trimming cost V 3 bases and J 3 bases, with 20 bases left between them. Germline V gene sequence: CDR1 SGHRS, CDR2 YFSETQ. The CDR3 region has the DNA TGCGCCAGCAGCTCTGTTTTGGGGGGTCGGGGTACAGATACGCAGTATTTT. Translation: CASSSVLGGRGTDTQYF.

The chain joins TRBV30 to TRBJ1-6, with a possible D match to TRBD1 (5 bases). V shed 2 bases and J shed 8 bases, with 13 bases lying between them. CDR1 and CDR2 (germline): GTSNPN, SVGIG (reference sequence). The CDR3 has 14 amino acids. In DNA, the CDR3 is TGTGCCTGGAGTCGGGACTCGGAGGATTCACCCCTCCACTTT. Translating gives CAWSRDSEDSPLHF.

V usage is TRBV15 and J usage is TRBJ2-1; the D gene is possibly TRBD1 (6 bases). Trimming removed 8 bases from V and 5 bases from J, with 13 bases in between. Per germline, CDR1 LNHNV and CDR2 YYDKDF (reference sequence). The CDR3 has 13 residues. The CDR3 DNA reads as TGTGCCACCCGGACAGATTCCAACAATGAGCAGTTCTTC. Its protein is CATRTDSNNEQFF.

This clone has a handful of counts. The J gene is TRBJ2-7, the V gene TRBV7-6; D is unresolved. The ends were cut back, 1 base at V and 0 bases at J, with 13 bases in the middle. The germline V gene encodes CDR1 SGHVS and CDR2 FNYEAQ. This CDR3 is built from 16 residues. The CDR3 nucleotides read TGTGCCAGCAGCTTAGGTTCCCAGAATAACTCCTACGAGCAGTACTTC. This gives the protein CASSLGSQNNSYEQYF.

This chain connects TRBV13 to TRBJ2-7; 10 nucleotides line up with TRBD2. Losses at the gene ends were 5 bases for V and 3 bases for J; bases not matched to a gene: 7. The length of the CDR3 is 15 residues. Germline-derived CDR1 and CDR2 are PRHDT and FYEKMQ (reference sequence). The CDR3 here is CASSARTSGGYEQYF. DNA of the CDR3: TGTGCCAGCAGCGCTCGGACTAGCGGAGGCTACGAGCAGTACTTC.

In this sample, this clone turned up once. The chain combines TRBV10-1 with TRBJ1-2; D gene unclear. This CDR3 comprises 13 residues. With 0 bases removed from V and 4 bases from J, the gap between germline ends came to 6 bases. The germline V gene has CDR1 WNHNN and CDR2 SYGVQD (reference sequence). The CDR3 DNA reads TGCGCCAGCAGTGAGTCCCAGTCCTATGGCTACACCTTC. Encoded protein: CASSESQSYGYTF.

The rearrangement uses TRBV19 and TRBJ2-1, with 7 bases fitting TRBD2. Germline trimming cut 7 bases from V and 7 bases from J; bases unmatched to any gene: 19. The CDR3 consists of 17 residues. The V gene's germline CDR1 is LNHDA and CDR2 SQIVND (reference sequence). The CDR3 nucleotides read TGTGCCAGTAAGATGGGGGGTAGTCTGCGGGAGAGAAATGAGCAGTTCTTC. Translation: CASKMGGSLRERNEQFF.

With regard to this clone: Sequence at one end of the junction differs from germline and may be a read error. The rearrangement uses TRBV18 and TRBJ2-7; TRBD2 aligns across 10 bases. The CDR3 extends over 16 amino acids. Looked up from germline, CDR1 is KGHSH and CDR2 is LQKENI. In DNA form, the CDR3 reads TGTGCCAGCTCACCGGATCTCACCGGGACTAGCGCAACCTTCAAATTC. Its translation is CASSPDLTGTSATFKF. The full variable domain, with the rest looked up from reference TRBV18 and TRBJ2-7, is NAGVMQNPRHLVRRRGQEARLRCSPMKGHSHVYWYRQLPEEGLKFMVYLQKENIIDESGMPKERFSAEFPKEGPSILRIQQVVRGDSAAYFCASSPDLTGTSATFKFGPGTRLTVT.

This clone showed up just once. V usage is TRBV6-1 and J usage is TRBJ2-5; D remains ambiguous. With 6 bases removed from V and 8 bases from J, the gap between germline ends came to 13 bases. Germline CDR1 reads MNHNS; CDR2 reads SASEGT. There are 12 residues in the CDR3. CDR3 DNA: TGTGCCAGCAGGCCGTCCCAGTTAACCCAGTACTTC. This encodes CASRPSQLTQYF.

The chain combines TRBV10-1 with TRBJ2-3, with no clear D. The CDR3 has 14 residues. V was trimmed by 1 base and J by 0 bases, leaving 5 bases between them. In germline, CDR1 is WNHNN, CDR2 SYGVQD (reference sequence). The CDR3 sequence is CASSELRSTDTQYF. The CDR3 nucleotides read TGCGCCAGCAGTGAGTTGAGGAGCACAGATACGCAGTATTTT.

The rearrangement joins TRBV6-6 to TRBJ2-4; D gene uncertain. Germline CDR1 is MNHNY and CDR2 is SVGAGI (reference sequence). V gave up 10 bases and J gave up 0 bases, with 16 bases separating them. There are 15 residues in the CDR3. CDR3 sequence: CATQPIFGAKNIQYF. The CDR3 nucleotides are TGTGCCACACAACCAATATTTGGAGCCAAAAACATTCAGTACTTC.

The chain employs TRBV2 and TRBJ2-3; 12 bases agree with TRBD2. Per germline, CDR1 SNHLY and CDR2 FYNNEI. CDR3 length equals 15 residues. J was trimmed by 6 bases and V by 5 bases; bases with no gene match: 6. CDR3: CASSTLAGGFDTQYF. DNA of the CDR3: TGTGCCAGCAGTACGCTAGCGGGGGGGTTTGATACGCAGTATTTT.

The chain carries TRBV6-4 and TRBJ1-1, with D hard to call. V shed 5 bases and J shed 3 bases, with 10 bases lying between them. The CDR3 is 13 residues long. Germline CDR1 reads MRHNA; CDR2 reads SNTAGT. CDR3 protein: CASSRTGDTEAFF. The DNA for the CDR3 is TGTGCCAGCAGTAGGACGGGAGACACTGAAGCTTTCTTT.

The chain employs TRBV2 and TRBJ2-7; 13 bases are a match to TRBD2. There are 19 residues in the CDR3. V shed 6 bases and J 1 base; nucleotides not matched to a gene: 15. Germline values: CDR1 SNHLY, CDR2 FYNNEI. CDR3 in DNA: TGTGCCAGCAGCCCCCGTTCCGGGACTAGCGGGGTTTTTTCCTACGAGCAGTACTTC. This gives the protein CASSPRSGTSGVFSYEQYF.

This chain links TRBV2 with TRBJ2-3; 12 positions agree with TRBD2. There are 20 residues in the CDR3. Germline lookup yields CDR1 SNHLY and CDR2 FYNNEI. V was pared by 4 bases and J by 2 bases, with 16 bases of the junction left unmatched. This CDR3 is CASSVIIRASGRDYTDTQYF. The CDR3 DNA reads TGTGCCAGCAGTGTAATAATCCGGGCTAGCGGGAGGGATTACACAGATACGCAGTATTTT. The complete variable domain, with remaining parts taken from reference TRBV2 and TRBJ2-3, reads EPEVTQTPSHQVTQMGQEVILRCVPISNHLYFYWYRQILGQKVEFLVSFYNNEISEKSEIFDDQFSVERPDGSNFTLKIRSTKLEDSAMYFCASSVIIRASGRDYTDTQYFGPGTRLTVL.

This rearrangement joins TRBV19 to TRBJ1-5, with a weak D call TRBD1 (6 bases). The CDR3 length is 15 residues. From germline, CDR1 is LNHDA and CDR2 SQIVND (reference sequence). Trimming stripped 5 bases from V and 8 bases from J, with 19 bases between. CDR3 sequence reads: CASSQTGRAREPQHF. The CDR3 DNA reads as TGTGCCAGTAGTCAAACAGGGAGGGCCAGGGAGCCCCAGCATTTT.

The genes are TRBV6-1 and TRBJ1-3, with D perhaps matching TRBD1 (6 bases). Trimming took 4 bases from V and 8 from J, leaving 9 bases between them. The CDR3 is 12 residues long. Germline CDR1 is MNHNS and CDR2 is SASEGT. The CDR3 loop is CASSVQGHTIYF. Written as DNA, the CDR3 is TGTGCCAGCAGTGTACAGGGACACACCATATATTTT.

The genes are TRBV19 and TRBJ2-2; no clear D gene. V was pared by 5 bases and J by 8 bases, with 9 bases between. CDR1 and CDR2 from the germline V gene are LNHDA and SQIVND (reference sequence). The CDR3 runs to 12 residues. The CDR3 DNA reads as TGTGCCAGTAGTGGATGGGCGGGGGAGCTGTTTTTT. Translated: CASSGWAGELFF.

This clone was recorded once. The chain has TRBV18 and TRBJ2-1; tentatively, D is TRBD2 (7 bases). The CDR3 totals 18 residues. Trimming took off 0 bases at V and 1 base at J, with 16 bases between the two ends. From germline, CDR1 is KGHSH and CDR2 LQKENI. In DNA form, the CDR3 reads TGTGCCAGCTCACCACCCCGAGGGGGGGGTAGTTCCTACAATGAGCAGTTCTTC. Its translation is CASSPPRGGGSSYNEQFF.

The rearrangement joins TRBV5-1 to TRBJ2-3, with 13 bases identical to TRBD2. Germline trimming cut 5 bases from V and 3 bases from J; bases unmatched to any gene: 0. Germline CDR1 is SGHRS and CDR2 is YFSETQ. The CDR3 contains 14 residues. CDR3 sequence (DNA): TGCGCCAGCAGGACTAGCGGGGGGACAGATACGCAGTATTTT. Its protein is CASRTSGGTDTQYF.

The chain is built from TRBV5-6 and TRBJ1-1; D ambiguous. From germline, CDR1 is SGHDT and CDR2 YYEEEE. This CDR3 has 13 residues. The V end lost 0 bases, the J end lost 7 bases, and 10 bases lay between the germline ends. The CDR3 DNA reads TGTGCCAGCAGCTTGGCCGGAGGAGGTGAAGCTTTCTTT. As protein: CASSLAGGGEAFF.

As DNA, the CDR3 is TGTGCCAGCAGCTCGCTGACAGGGTGGCTCTACAATGAGCAGTTCTTC. It translates to CASSSLTGWLYNEQFF. V gene TRBV11-2 combines with J gene TRBJ2-1, with 7 bases matching TRBD1. Germline V gene data show CDR1 as SGHAT and CDR2 as FQNNGV. V lost 4 bases and J lost 3; bases outside the gene matches: 9. This CDR3 is built from 16 residues.

The gene calls are TRBV19 and TRBJ1-1; no firm D call. CDR3 length equals 12 residues. The germline V gene has CDR1 LNHDA and CDR2 SQIVND (reference sequence). V was clipped by 3 bases and J by 7 bases, with 9 bases between them. CDR3 DNA sequence: TGTGCCAGTAGTATGGCCCAGAATGAAGCTTTCTTT. The encoded protein is CASSMAQNEAFF.

The V call is TRBV5-1, the J call TRBJ1-1; possible D gene TRBD1, 6 bases. Trimming removed 4 bases at V and 2 bases at J, with 9 bases between. This CDR3 is built from 13 residues. The V gene's germline CDR1 is SGHRS and CDR2 YFSETQ. This CDR3 is CASSVQGNTEAFF. CDR3 DNA: TGCGCCAGCAGCGTACAGGGAAACACTGAAGCTTTCTTT.

The chain uses TRBV27 and TRBJ2-3, with 10 nucleotides matching TRBD1. The CDR3 has 15 amino acids. V lost 6 bases to trimming and J lost 1 base; unmatched junction nucleotides: 4. Looked up from germline, CDR1 is MNHEY and CDR2 is SMNVEV (reference sequence). The CDR3 loop is CASSRDRGRTDTQYF. The CDR3 DNA reads TGTGCCAGCAGCCGAGACAGGGGGCGCACAGATACGCAGTATTTT.

This chain joins TRBV6-6 and TRBJ1-2, with D perhaps matching TRBD1 (6 bases). Germline V gives CDR1 MNHNY, CDR2 SVGAGI (reference sequence). V lost 0 bases, J lost 2 bases, and 7 bases lay in between. The CDR3 length is 14 residues. The CDR3 DNA reads as TGTGCCAGCAGTTACTCGGACAGCAACTATGGCTACACCTTC. It encodes CASSYSDSNYGYTF.

The chain couples TRBV5-1 to TRBJ1-1; TRBD1 agrees at 7 bases. V dropped 3 bases and J dropped 7; count of bases not matched to a gene: 9. Looked up from germline, CDR1 is SGHRS and CDR2 is YFSETQ. The CDR3 runs to 14 residues. The DNA for the CDR3 is TGCGCCAGCAGCTGGAAAGGGGGCGCGGATGAAGCTTTCTTT. It translates to CASSWKGGADEAFF.